These T cell receptor beta chains were read from a single sample in a study of blood T cell repertoires in COVID-19. Profiling relied on immunoSEQ multiplex PCR, and the TCRdb table lists in-frame clones only, not all of them. The sample holds 100,000 to 150,000 clones, over 75% seen once. Sample: peripheral blood. The receptors originated from a man aged 55 to 69 with acute or convalescent COVID-19. Both conserved end residues are part of each CDR3. The D gene is left open where the match is weak. Not every row has a clone size; where given, it reads once, few, many or a size class.

V: TRBV15
J: TRBJ2-7
D: -
size: -
DNA: TGTGCCACCAGCAGAGAAGATAGCGGACCATTCTACGAGCAGTACTTC
CDR3: CATSREDSGPFYEQYF

V: TRBV7-9
J: TRBJ1-1
D: -
size: -
DNA: TGTGCCAGCAGCTTTCTCCCGCGGGATGTCTGGGTGAGCACTGAAGCTTTCTTT
CDR3: CASSFLPRDVWVSTEAFF

V: TRBV5-1
J: TRBJ1-1
D: -
size: -
DNA: TGCGCCAGCAGCTCGGGACAAGGTAACACTGAAGCTTTCTTT
CDR3: CASSSGQGNTEAFF

V: TRBV28
J: TRBJ2-7
D: -
size: -
DNA: TGTGCCAGCAGTTTAAGGACATTCTCCTACGAGCAGTACTTC
CDR3: CASSLRTFSYEQYF

V: TRBV7-3
J: TRBJ2-1
D: TRBD2
size: few
DNA: TGTGCCAGCAGCTTGCGTCCTCTCGGGACTAGAGAATACAATGAGCAGTTCTTC
CDR3: CASSLRPLGTREYNEQFF

V: TRBV6-5
J: TRBJ1-2
D: TRBD1
size: -
DNA: TGTGCCAGCAGCCGGGACAGGGACTGGGGCTACACCTTC
CDR3: CASSRDRDWGYTF

V: TRBV6-2/TRBV6-3
J: TRBJ1-6
D: TRBD1
size: -
DNA: TGTGCCAGCAGTTACTCCGACAGGGGGAGGTCACCCCTCCACTTT
CDR3: CASSYSDRGRSPLHF

V: TRBV2
J: TRBJ1-2
D: -
size: -
DNA: TGTGCCAGCAGTGAAAGGACAGCTAACTATGGCTACACCTTC
CDR3: CASSERTANYGYTF

V: TRBV30
J: TRBJ1-2
D: -
size: -
DNA: TGTGCCTGGAGTATCCAGAGGAAGTATGGCTACACCTTC
CDR3: CAWSIQRKYGYTF

V: TRBV27
J: TRBJ1-1
D: -
size: -
DNA: TGTGCCAGCCGTACCTGGAGTGAAGCTTTCTTT
CDR3: CASRTWSEAFF

V: TRBV27
J: TRBJ1-5
D: TRBD1
size: -
DNA: TGTGCCAGCAGTTTAACCACAGGGGGCGGCGATCAGCCCCAGCATTTT
CDR3: CASSLTTGGGDQPQHF

V: TRBV7-3
J: TRBJ1-1
D: -
size: -
DNA: TGTGCCAGCAGCTCAGCGGGCACTGAAGCTTTCTTT
CDR3: CASSSAGTEAFF

V: TRBV30
J: TRBJ1-1
D: -
size: -
DNA: TGTGCCTGGAGTGTAAACAGGTTGAACACTGAAGCTTTCTTT
CDR3: CAWSVNRLNTEAFF

V: TRBV7-3
J: TRBJ1-2
D: TRBD1
size: -
DNA: TGTGCCAGCAGCCCCGACAGGGGCGGTGGCTACACCTTC
CDR3: CASSPDRGGGYTF

V: TRBV28
J: TRBJ2-6
D: -
size: few
DNA: TGTGCCAGCTCCTCCGGGGTCCGCGGGGTTACTGGGGCCAACGTCCTGACTTTC
CDR3: CASSSGVRGVTGANVLTF

V: TRBV9
J: TRBJ2-2
D: -
size: -
DNA: TGTGCCAGCAGCGTTGGGGGCCGTAACACCGGGGAGCTGTTTTTT
CDR3: CASSVGGRNTGELFF

V: TRBV7-9
J: TRBJ2-1
D: -
size: -
DNA: TGTGCCAGCAGCTCCGGGGCGGGAAATGAGCAGTTCTTC
CDR3: CASSSGAGNEQFF

V: TRBV15
J: TRBJ2-3
D: -
size: few
DNA: TGTGCCACCAGCAGAGATAACCTTTCCCGGGGGCAGTATTTT
CDR3: CATSRDNLSRGQYF

V: TRBV11-1
J: TRBJ2-1
D: -
size: -
DNA: TGTGCCAGCAGCCCGAACCGGGGGAGCTCCTACAATGAGCAGTTCTTC
CDR3: CASSPNRGSSYNEQFF

V: TRBV14
J: TRBJ2-5
D: TRBD2
size: -
DNA: TGTGCCAGCAGCCTACTAGCGGGAGTGTACCAAGAGACCCAGTACTTC
CDR3: CASSLLAGVYQETQYF

V: TRBV2
J: TRBJ2-5
D: -
size: -
DNA: TGTGCCAGCAGGAGGAGTATCCAAGAGACCCAGTACTTC
CDR3: CASRRSIQETQYF

V: TRBV28
J: TRBJ1-5
D: TRBD1
size: -
DNA: TGTGCCAGCAGTTTAGGGGACAGTAGCAATCAGCCCCAGCATTTT
CDR3: CASSLGDSSNQPQHF

V: TRBV5-1
J: TRBJ1-3
D: -
size: -
DNA: TGCGCCAGCAGCTTCTCCGGGTCCTCTGGAAACACCATATATTTT
CDR3: CASSFSGSSGNTIYF

V: TRBV25-1
J: TRBJ1-1
D: -
size: once
DNA: TGTGCCAGCAGTTACTCTCCCACAGGGACCACTGAAGCTTTCTTT
CDR3: CASSYSPTGTTEAFF

V: TRBV20-1
J: TRBJ1-4
D: -
size: -
DNA: TGCAGTGCTAGTCCGGGGGAGATTAATGAAAAACTGTTTTTT
CDR3: CSASPGEINEKLFF

V: TRBV24-1
J: TRBJ2-3
D: TRBD2
size: -
DNA: TGTGCCACCAGTGATCCTGGACTAGCGGGAGCCACAGATACGCAGTATTTT
CDR3: CATSDPGLAGATDTQYF

V: TRBV5-4
J: TRBJ2-1
D: -
size: -
DNA: TGTGCCAGCAGCTTGGGGCTCGACTCCTACAATGAGCAGTTCTTC
CDR3: CASSLGLDSYNEQFF

V: TRBV19
J: TRBJ1-1
D: -
size: -
DNA: TGTGCCAGTACCCCGATGGCGGATTCGGGTGGCACTGAAGCTTTCTTT
CDR3: CASTPMADSGGTEAFF

V: TRBV7-8
J: TRBJ2-7
D: TRBD2
size: -
DNA: TGTGCCAGCAGCTTTCCCCGGGGCGGGAGCACCTACGAGCAGTACTTC
CDR3: CASSFPRGGSTYEQYF

V: TRBV19
J: TRBJ2-2
D: TRBD2
size: -
DNA: TGTGCCAGTAGTATGGGTCTAGCGGGATTCACCGGGGAGCTGTTTTTT
CDR3: CASSMGLAGFTGELFF

V: TRBV18
J: TRBJ2-6
D: -
size: -
DNA: TGTGCCAGCTCCCCTCCCGGGGCCAACGTCCTGACTTTC
CDR3: CASSPPGANVLTF

V: TRBV5-4
J: TRBJ1-4
D: -
size: -
DNA: TGTGCCAGCTCGGCGGGACGAAATGAAAAACTGTTTTTT
CDR3: CASSAGRNEKLFF

V: TRBV3-1/TRBV3-2
J: TRBJ2-7
D: -
size: -
DNA: TGTGCCAGCAGCCGCAGCTCCTACGAGCAGTACTTC
CDR3: CASSRSSYEQYF